These T cell receptor beta chains were read from a single sample in a study of cytomegalovirus exposure and HLA in healthy donors. Generated by immunoSEQ multiplex PCR, the TCRdb table keeps only in-frame clones and is missing some. The repertoire holds about 130,000 clones, roughly nine tenths seen once, with about 2% in the top ten. What was sequenced was PBMCs. These receptors were taken from a woman aged 18-30 years in good health and CMV-seronegative. Each CDR3 is given with its conserved first and last residue. A D gene is named only where the DNA matches it firmly. Some rows have no size entry. The others give once, few or many, or a class for an expanded clone.

V: TRBV7-9
size: .
length: 17
D: .
J: TRBJ1-2
DNA: TGTGCCAGCAGCTCCGGCGGGTGGAAATCCCGAATGGAGGGCTACACCTTC
CDR3: CASSSGGWKSRMEGYTF

V: TRBV2
size: .
length: 16
D: .
J: TRBJ1-4
DNA: TGTGCCAGCAACCAGAGGGGGGGCCGCACTAATGAAAAACTGTTTTTT
CDR3: CASNQRGGRTNEKLFF

V: TRBV6-1
size: .
length: 14
D: TRBD2
J: TRBJ2-2
DNA: TGTGCCAGCAGTGGAATAGGGAGGGCCGGGGAGCTGTTTTTT
CDR3: CASSGIGRAGELFF

V: TRBV28
size: once
length: 17
D: TRBD1
J: TRBJ1-1
DNA: TGTGCCAGCAGCCCATCCCGACAGGGGGGAAGGGGGACTGAAGCTTTCTTT
CDR3: CASSPSRQGGRGTEAFF

V: TRBV7-6
size: few
length: 15
D: TRBD1
J: TRBJ1-2
DNA: TGTGCCAGCAGCCCATCACAGGGGTCTGGCTATGGCTACACCTTC
CDR3: CASSPSQGSGYGYTF

V: TRBV2
size: .
length: 12
D: .
J: TRBJ2-5
DNA: TGTGCCCTGGAGGGGGCGGCGGAGACCCAGTACTTC
CDR3: CALEGAAETQYF

V: TRBV18
size: .
length: 13
D: TRBD2
J: TRBJ2-1
DNA: TGTGCCAGCTCACCTGCGGGGGGGGAGGAGCAGTTCTTC
CDR3: CASSPAGGEEQFF

V: TRBV2
size: .
length: 16
D: .
J: TRBJ2-1
DNA: TGTGCCAGCAGTGAACGTTCTAGCTGGCGCCTCAATGAGCAGTTCTTC
CDR3: CASSERSSWRLNEQFF

V: TRBV29-1
size: .
length: 12
D: .
J: TRBJ1-1
DNA: TGCAGCGCCCTCGGGGGGGGGACTGAAGCTTTCTTT
CDR3: CSALGGGTEAFF

V: TRBV6-5
size: .
length: 14
D: TRBD1
J: TRBJ2-7
DNA: TGTGCCAGCAGCTGGGGACAGGGGGGCTACGAGCAGTACTTC
CDR3: CASSWGQGGYEQYF

V: TRBV7-6
size: .
length: 16
D: TRBD1
J: TRBJ2-7
DNA: TGTGCCAGCAGCTTAATATACGGGACAGTTTCTTCCGAGCAGTACTTC
CDR3: CASSLIYGTVSSEQYF

V: TRBV13
size: .
length: 14
D: .
J: TRBJ2-7
DNA: TGTGCCAGCAGCTTAGGTCACACAGAGTACGAGCAGTACTTC
CDR3: CASSLGHTEYEQYF

V: TRBV4-2
size: .
length: 14
D: TRBD1
J: TRBJ2-5
DNA: TGTGCCAGCAGCCAGAGAAGGGGGCCGGAGACCCAGTACTTC
CDR3: CASSQRRGPETQYF

V: TRBV7-9
size: .
length: 19
D: TRBD2
J: TRBJ2-1
DNA: TGTGCCAGCAGCAGCCCCGTACTCGAGCGGGAGGGCTCCTACAATGAGCAGTTCTTC
CDR3: CASSSPVLEREGSYNEQFF

V: TRBV18
size: few
length: 14
D: .
J: TRBJ1-4
DNA: TGTGCCAGCTCACCATCGAGACAGAGTGAAAAACTGTTTTTT
CDR3: CASSPSRQSEKLFF

V: TRBV5-1
size: .
length: 16
D: TRBD1
J: TRBJ1-4
DNA: TGCGCCAGCAGCTTGGGACAGGGGGCGACTAATGAAAAACTGTTTTTT
CDR3: CASSLGQGATNEKLFF

V: TRBV10-3
size: .
length: 13
D: TRBD1
J: TRBJ2-5
DNA: TGTGCCATCAGCGGGACAGGTCAAGAGACCCAGTACTTC
CDR3: CAISGTGQETQYF

V: TRBV6-1
size: .
length: 16
D: .
J: TRBJ1-1
DNA: TGTGCCAGCAGTGAAGAGTTAGAGTTTGTGAACACTGAAGCTTTCTTT
CDR3: CASSEELEFVNTEAFF

V: TRBV9
size: .
length: 15
D: .
J: TRBJ2-7
DNA: TGTGCCAGCAGCGGGGGTAGCGGTAGGGGCTACGAGCAGTACTTC
CDR3: CASSGGSGRGYEQYF

V: TRBV7-9
size: .
length: 13
D: .
J: TRBJ2-5
DNA: TGTGCCAGCAGCCCCCCGCCCGGAGAGACCCAGTACTTC
CDR3: CASSPPPGETQYF

V: TRBV6-4
size: .
length: 12
D: .
J: TRBJ2-7
DNA: TGTGCCAGCAGTGACTTCGTTAGCGAGCAGTACTTC
CDR3: CASSDFVSEQYF

V: TRBV5-4
size: .
length: 15
D: TRBD1
J: TRBJ2-2
DNA: TGTGCCAGCAAACTCAGGGGGACCGACACCGGGGAGCTGTTTTTT
CDR3: CASKLRGTDTGELFF

V: TRBV11-3
size: once
length: 15
D: TRBD1
J: TRBJ2-7
DNA: TGTGCCAGCAGCGAAACACAGGGGGTGGCCTACGAGCAGTACTTC
CDR3: CASSETQGVAYEQYF

V: TRBV6-6
size: once
length: 14
D: .
J: TRBJ2-3
DNA: TGTGCCTCCTACCCAGGGGCGCGCACAGATACGCAGTATTTT
CDR3: CASYPGARTDTQYF

V: TRBV21-1
size: once
length: 16
D: .
J: TRBJ2-7
DNA: TGTGCCAGCAGCAATGGGAGGGCGGGAAAGTATAACGAGCAGTACTTC
CDR3: CASSNGRAGKYNEQYF

V: TRBV27
size: .
length: 14
D: .
J: TRBJ1-5
DNA: TGTGCGTCACAACAGGGTTTCGGCAATCAGCCCCAGCATTTT
CDR3: CASQQGFGNQPQHF

V: TRBV5-1
size: once
length: 16
D: TRBD2
J: TRBJ2-1
DNA: TGCGCCAGCAGCTTGGTCGCTAGCGGGGCTACAAATGAGCAGTTCTTC
CDR3: CASSLVASGATNEQFF

V: TRBV4-1
size: .
length: 16
D: TRBD1
J: TRBJ2-7
DNA: TGCGCCAGCAGCCAAGGACAGGGGTTTCTCGCCTACGAGCAGTACTTC
CDR3: CASSQGQGFLAYEQYF

V: TRBV30
size: .
length: 14
D: .
J: TRBJ2-5
DNA: TGTGCCTGGAGTGTACTGAGGACACGAGAGACCCAGTACTTC
CDR3: CAWSVLRTRETQYF

V: TRBV14
size: .
length: 16
D: TRBD2
J: TRBJ2-3
DNA: TGTGCCAGCAGCCCACTAGCGGGAGGGATCACAGATACGCAGTATTTT
CDR3: CASSPLAGGITDTQYF

V: TRBV5-1
size: .
length: 15
D: .
J: TRBJ1-4
DNA: TGCGCCAGCTCCCGGGACTGGGCAACTAATGAAAAACTGTTTTTT
CDR3: CASSRDWATNEKLFF

V: TRBV4-1
size: .
length: 14
D: TRBD2
J: TRBJ2-2
DNA: TGCGCCAGCAGCCAAGGAGCGGGAAGCGGGGAGCTGTTTTTT
CDR3: CASSQGAGSGELFF

V: TRBV6-6
size: .
length: 14
D: TRBD2
J: TRBJ2-5
DNA: TGTGCCAGCAGCCTGCGACTAGCCCAAGAGACCCAGTACTTC
CDR3: CASSLRLAQETQYF

V: TRBV5-4
size: once
length: 15
D: .
J: TRBJ1-2
DNA: TGTGCCAGCAGCTTGGTCGGGGGGTTGATCGATGGCTACACCTTC
CDR3: CASSLVGGLIDGYTF

V: TRBV29-1
size: .
length: 13
D: .
J: TRBJ2-5
DNA: TGCAGCGTTAGGGGCAGGCTAATAGAGACCCAGTACTTC
CDR3: CSVRGRLIETQYF

V: TRBV7-2
size: .
length: 13
D: .
J: TRBJ1-4
DNA: TGTGCCAGCAGCTCCGGGGTCAATGAAAAACTGTTTTTT
CDR3: CASSSGVNEKLFF

V: TRBV10-3
size: .
length: 11
D: .
J: TRBJ2-7
DNA: TGTGCCATCAGAGCGGGCTACGAGCAGTACTTC
CDR3: CAIRAGYEQYF

V: TRBV7-2
size: .
length: 13
D: .
J: TRBJ2-7
DNA: TGTGCCAGCAGCTTATCCGGGGGTGACGAGCAGTACTTC
CDR3: CASSLSGGDEQYF

V: TRBV5-1
size: .
length: 14
D: .
J: TRBJ2-1
DNA: TGCGCCAGCAGCCGTGGCGGGAATGAGAATGAGCAGTTCTTC
CDR3: CASSRGGNENEQFF

V: TRBV11-2
size: .
length: 15
D: TRBD2
J: TRBJ2-1
DNA: TGTGCCAGCAGCCCTAGCGGGATTTCCTACAATGAGCAGTTCTTC
CDR3: CASSPSGISYNEQFF

V: TRBV19
size: .
length: 13
D: .
J: TRBJ1-2
DNA: TGTGCCAGTAGTATCCGCCAGAACTATGGCTACACCTTC
CDR3: CASSIRQNYGYTF

V: TRBV2
size: .
length: 15
D: TRBD1
J: TRBJ1-5
DNA: TGTGCCAGCAGTGCAGGGGGAAATAGCAATCAGCCCCAGCATTTT
CDR3: CASSAGGNSNQPQHF

V: TRBV7-2
size: .
length: 16
D: TRBD2
J: TRBJ2-5
DNA: TGTGCCAGCAGCTCGACTAGCGGGAGGAGGCAAGAGACCCAGTACTTC
CDR3: CASSSTSGRRQETQYF

V: TRBV7-9
size: .
length: 15
D: TRBD1
J: TRBJ2-1
DNA: TGTGCCAGCAGCTCCTTGGTGTCGGCAGGGGGTGAGCAGTTCTTC
CDR3: CASSSLVSAGGEQFF

V: TRBV10-1
size: .
length: 12
D: .
J: TRBJ2-1
DNA: TGCGCCAGCAGTGACAGCTACAATGAGCAGTTCTTC
CDR3: CASSDSYNEQFF

V: TRBV11-1
size: .
length: 14
D: TRBD1
J: TRBJ2-2
DNA: TGTGCCAGCAGCCACAGGGGGCGCCCCGGGGAGCTGTTTTTT
CDR3: CASSHRGRPGELFF

V: TRBV15
size: .
length: 15
D: TRBD2
J: TRBJ2-1
DNA: TGTGCCACCAGCAGATTATTAAGCGGGAGGGCCGAGCAGTTCTTC
CDR3: CATSRLLSGRAEQFF

V: TRBV18
size: .
length: 14
D: TRBD1
J: TRBJ2-3
DNA: TGTGCCAGCTCACCACCGGCAGGGGGTGGGTCGCAGTATTTT
CDR3: CASSPPAGGGSQYF

V: TRBV5-1
size: .
length: 15
D: TRBD1
J: TRBJ2-7
DNA: TGCGCCAGCAGCTTGGCAAGGACAGGACCCTACGAGCAGTACTTC
CDR3: CASSLARTGPYEQYF

V: TRBV2
size: .
length: 14
D: .
J: TRBJ1-2
DNA: TGTGCCAGCGGCCCAGGGCAGGCCCACTATGGCTACACCTTC
CDR3: CASGPGQAHYGYTF

V: TRBV28
size: .
length: 13
D: .
J: TRBJ2-4
DNA: TGTGCCAGCAGTTTGCGGGGATCGAACATTCAGTACTTC
CDR3: CASSLRGSNIQYF

V: TRBV5-1
size: .
length: 12
D: .
J: TRBJ2-1
DNA: TGCGCCAGCAGCCCTGATACAATGAAGCAGTTCTTC
CDR3: CASSPDTMKQFF

V: TRBV5-1
size: .
length: 14
D: TRBD2
J: TRBJ2-5
DNA: TGCGCCAGCAGCTTGGGGGGACTAGCGGAGGAGGAGTACTTC
CDR3: CASSLGGLAEEEYF

V: TRBV5-1
size: .
length: 16
D: .
J: TRBJ1-2
DNA: TGCGCCAGCAGCTTGGCCAGTGGGCCGACTAACTATGGCTACACCTTC
CDR3: CASSLASGPTNYGYTF

V: TRBV27
size: .
length: 15
D: .
J: TRBJ2-1
DNA: TGTGCCAGCAGTCCCCTACCAACCTCCTACAATGAGCAGTTCTTC
CDR3: CASSPLPTSYNEQFF